This entry is about one T cell receptor (beta chain). Its antigen remains unknown. This sample was included in a study of cytotoxic CD8 clonotypes in ibrutinib-treated CLL. Background on the study: IGHV unmutated fewer than 18; relapsed/refractory 11; treatment-naive roughly 15.

Findings of the study overall: Sampling times (in sustained-remission versus progressing patients) were not the same.

Trimming removed 2 bases at V and 1 base at J, with 6 bases between. The CDR3 sequence is 14 residues long. CDR1 is SGHRS and CDR2 is YFSETQ in the germline V gene. Profiling relied on immunoSEQ multiplex PCR, and the TCRdb table lists in-frame clones only, not all of them. Here the sample spans some 98,000 clones, about 72% being singletons. Sequenced material: PBMCs, taken after 12 months of ibrutinib treatment. The chain combines TRBV5-1 with TRBJ2-2; no reliable D call. This sequence was found in a human donor with chronic lymphocytic leukemia. As DNA, the CDR3 is TGCGCCAGCAGCTTTCTACAGAACACCGGGGAGCTGTTTTTT. Translating it yields CASSFLQNTGELFF. Using reference TRBV5-1 and TRBJ2-2 for the parts outside the CDR3, the full variable domain is KAGVTQTPRYLIKTRGQQVTLSCSPISGHRSVSWYQQTPGQGLQFLFEYFSETQRNKGNFPGRFSGRQFSNSRSEMNVSTLELGDSALYLCASSFLQNTGELFFGEGSRLTVL.